These 7 T cell receptor beta chains came from one sample sequenced in a study of T cell changes during pregnancy in multiple sclerosis. Generated by immunoSEQ multiplex PCR, the TCRdb table keeps only in-frame clones and is missing some. The table lists about 20,000 clones, about 88% of them singletons. Source: CD8+ T cells from peripheral blood mononuclear cells, taken in the third trimester of pregnancy. The receptors originated from a female donor in good health, enrolled as a control in a pregnancy study.

This rearrangement joins TRBV13 to TRBJ2-1; D may be TRBD2 (5 bases). V lost 10 bases and J lost 0, with 19 bases in between. CDR1 and CDR2 from the germline V gene are PRHDT and FYEKMQ (reference sequence). The length of the CDR3 is 16 residues. The CDR3 nucleotides are TGTGCCACGGTTCTGTTGGAAAGCGGCTCCTACAATGAGCAGTTCTTC. This encodes CATVLLESGSYNEQFF.

This chain uses TRBV7-9 with TRBJ1-3; a possible D gene is TRBD1 (5 bases). The CDR3 spans 15 residues. From germline, CDR1 is SEHNR and CDR2 FQNEAQ (reference sequence). V lost 2 bases to trimming and J lost 4 bases, with 12 bases between them. The CDR3 nucleotides are TGTGCCAGCAGCTTACCGCCATCAGGGGGAAACACCATATATTTT. Translation: CASSLPPSGGNTIYF.

The rearrangement uses TRBV2 and TRBJ2-3, with 11 nucleotides matching TRBD2. CDR3 length: 16 amino acids. The germline V gene has CDR1 SNHLY and CDR2 FYNNEI. Losses at the gene ends were 6 bases for V and 2 bases for J; bases not matched to a gene: 7. The CDR3 protein is CASRGILAGDTDTQYF. The CDR3 DNA follows: TGTGCCAGCAGGGGAATACTAGCGGGGGACACAGATACGCAGTATTTT.

This chain connects TRBV2 to TRBJ2-7; 7 bases are a match to TRBD2. The CDR3 totals 14 residues. The ends lost 8 bases at V and 2 bases at J; junction bases unmatched: 9. Germline values: CDR1 SNHLY, CDR2 FYNNEI. The chain's CDR3 is CASPRLADTYEQYF. The CDR3 region has the DNA TGTGCCAGCCCCCGGCTAGCGGATACCTACGAGCAGTACTTC.

The chain joins TRBV19 to TRBJ1-2; possible D gene TRBD1, 6 bases. The CDR3 has 12 amino acids. V gave up 9 bases and J gave up 3 bases, with 11 bases separating them. Per the germline V gene, CDR1 is LNHDA and CDR2 is SQIVND (reference sequence). The CDR3 bases are TGTGCCAGCCGCAGGGGAGACTATGGCTACACCTTC. Its translation: CASRRGDYGYTF.

This chain uses TRBV13 with TRBJ1-1, with D possibly TRBD1 on 6 matching bases. The CDR3 is 17 residues long. V was pared by 5 bases and J by 7 bases, with 26 bases between. The germline CDR1 and CDR2 sequences are PRHDT and FYEKMQ (reference sequence). CDR3 amino acids: CASSLVGQRVSIGEAFF. As DNA, the CDR3 is TGTGCCAGCAGCCTGGTAGGACAGAGGGTTTCGATTGGTGAAGCTTTCTTT.

This clone was seen a few times. The chain employs TRBV6-1 and TRBJ1-5; D perhaps matches TRBD1 (5 bases). CDR1 and CDR2 (germline): MNHNS, SASEGT. Trimming took off 5 bases at V and 2 bases at J, with 10 bases between the two ends. CDR3 length equals 14 residues. This CDR3 is CASSLGEGNQPQHF. The DNA of the CDR3 is TGTGCCAGCAGTTTGGGGGAGGGCAATCAGCCCCAGCATTTT.